This TCR beta chain is drawn from a study of CD8 T cells in ankylosing spondylitis. Study-level results: Some motif variants were previously reported in reactive arthritis synovial fluid and blood. Significant enrichment of disease-linked clones was reportedly seen in matched ankylosing spondylitis synovial fluid. Peripheral blood samples showed relatively rare disease-linked clones, and these clones were CD8+.

Researchers built TCR beta libraries using quantitative 5'-RACE with molecular barcodes. TCRdb reanalysed the 5' RACE reads using MiXCR and keeps one entry per CDR3 protein. The sample lists about 320,000 distinct CDR3 sequences, about 9.9% seen once, with roughly 9.2% in the top ten. Germline trimming cut 3 bases from V and 4 bases from J; bases unmatched to any gene: 11. Looked up from germline, CDR1 is ENHRY and CDR2 is SYGVKD. CDR3 length: 17 residues. Concerning this clonotype: Antigen specificity is unknown.

The TCR was taken from a female donor with ankylosing spondylitis or in good health (not recorded which). The sample taken for sequencing was blood, either unsorted or a sorted T cell fraction (not recorded which). The chain recombines TRBV10-3 with TRBJ2-3; 9 nucleotides align to TRBD1. CDR3 sequence (DNA): TGTGCCATCAGTGACCGTCCTGGGACAGGGATCGCAGATACGCAGTATTTT. Residues: CAISDRPGTGIADTQYF.